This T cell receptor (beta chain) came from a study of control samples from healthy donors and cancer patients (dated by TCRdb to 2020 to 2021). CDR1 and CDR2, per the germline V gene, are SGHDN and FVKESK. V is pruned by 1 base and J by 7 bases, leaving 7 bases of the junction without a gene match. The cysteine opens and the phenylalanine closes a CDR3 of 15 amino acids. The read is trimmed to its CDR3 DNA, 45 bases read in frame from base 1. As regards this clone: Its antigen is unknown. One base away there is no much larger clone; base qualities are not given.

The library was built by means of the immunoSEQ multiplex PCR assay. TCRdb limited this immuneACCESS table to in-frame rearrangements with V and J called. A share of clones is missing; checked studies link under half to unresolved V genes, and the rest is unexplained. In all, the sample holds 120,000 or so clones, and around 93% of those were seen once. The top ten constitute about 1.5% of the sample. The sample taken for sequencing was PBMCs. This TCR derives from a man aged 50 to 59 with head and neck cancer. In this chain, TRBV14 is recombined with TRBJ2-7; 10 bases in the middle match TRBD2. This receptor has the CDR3 CASSQAQGLAREQYF. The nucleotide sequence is TGTGCCAGCAGCCAAGCCCAGGGACTAGCGAGGGAGCAGTACTTC.